These 26 T cell receptor beta chains came from one sample sequenced in a study of T cell repertoires in cytomegalovirus infection. In TCRdb, the reads were re-called with MiXCR into one record per CDR3 protein. In the table there are some 310,000 distinct CDR3 sequences, around 25% of which are singletons. These receptors' antigens are unknown. The sequencing here drew on cultured PBMCs, taken from culture after CMV antigen stimulation. All receptors come from a human donor in good health (CMV status not recorded). Some clones in this sample may be carry-over from other donors' samples.

CDR3 in DNA: TGTGCCAGCAGCTTAACTACAGGGTTGAGAGGTGTAGATGAAAAACTGTTTTTT. Its protein product is CASSLTTGLRGVDEKLFF. This sequence joins TRBV7-8 and TRBJ1-4; TRBD1 is a possible D gene (6 bases). The germline V and J ends were trimmed by 2 bases and 6 bases, with 22 bases remaining between them. Per germline, CDR1 SGHVS and CDR2 FQNEAQ. CDR3 size: 18 residues.

Many counts were recorded for this clonotype. The V call is TRBV7-2, the J call TRBJ2-7, with 7 bases fitting TRBD1. Germline CDR1 SGHTA, CDR2 FQGNSA. The junction had 7 bases not matched to a gene; V was cut back by 5 bases and J by 3 bases. There are 14 residues in the CDR3. CDR3 DNA: TGTGCCAGCAGCCCCTGGACAGGAGTCTACGAGCAGTACTTC. This gives the protein CASSPWTGVYEQYF.

This clonotype turned up a few times. At one of its ends the junction is not consistent with the germline gene, which may arise from a read error. The chain recombines TRBV20-1 with TRBJ2-3, with 10 bases fitting TRBD2. CDR3 length: 12 amino acids. From germline, CDR1 is DFQATT and CDR2 SNEGSKA (reference sequence). DNA of the CDR3: TGCAGAGCTAGCGGGGGAGGAGATACGCAGTATTTT. It yields the protein CRASGGGDTQYF.

This clonotype was detected many times. J is TRBJ1-2 and V is TRBV27; a weak D match, TRBD1 (5 bases). The CDR3 totals 15 residues. The germline V gene has CDR1 MNHEY and CDR2 SMNVEV (reference sequence). The V end was cut by 6 bases, the J end by 7 bases, with 21 bases between. The CDR3 DNA reads as TGTGCCAGCAGAATTGATCAGGGTGATGGTTTTGGCTACACCTTC. This sequence encodes CASRIDQGDGFGYTF.

The genes are TRBV28 and TRBJ2-1; TRBD2 matches at 8 bases. The CDR3 has 15 residues. Germline V gives CDR1 MDHEN, CDR2 SYDVKM. Trimming took 5 bases from V and 0 from J; bases not matched to a gene: 3. In DNA, the CDR3 is TGTGCCAGCAGTAGCGGGGGACTCTCCTACAATGAGCAGTTCTTC. Residues: CASSSGGLSYNEQFF.

The chain is built from TRBV20-1 and TRBJ2-1; 14 nucleotides align to TRBD2. The CDR3 totals 18 residues. Germline V gene sequence: CDR1 DFQATT, CDR2 SNEGSKA (reference sequence). After removal of 6 bases from V and 7 bases from J, the junction contained 17 bases not matched to a gene. In DNA form, the CDR3 reads TGCAGTGCCCGTCCCGGGACTAGCGGGAGTTCCTTTTGGAATGAGCAGTTCTTC. This translates into CSARPGTSGSSFWNEQFF.

CDR3 protein: CASSIVSGIDEQYF. The CDR3 nucleotides are TGTGCCAGTAGTATCGTTTCGGGAATCGACGAGCAGTACTTC. V is TRBV19 and J is TRBJ2-7; TRBD2 might be the D (5 bases). Trimming took 3 bases from V and 5 from J, leaving 14 bases between them. Germline V lookup: CDR1 LNHDA, CDR2 SQIVND (reference sequence). The CDR3 extends over 14 amino acids. Using reference TRBV19 and TRBJ2-7 for the parts outside the CDR3, the full variable domain is DGGITQSPKYLFRKEGQNVTLSCEQNLNHDAMYWYRQDPGQGLRLIYYSQIVNDFQKGDIAEGYSVSREKKESFPLTVTSAQKNPTAFYLCASSIVSGIDEQYFGPGTRLTVT.

The J gene is TRBJ1-2, the V gene TRBV14; D is unclear. Germline loops: CDR1 SGHDN, CDR2 FVKESK. V was clipped by 4 bases and J by 8 bases, with 11 bases between them. This CDR3 comprises 12 residues. Written as DNA, the CDR3 is TGTGCCAGCAGCCGAGACGTAGGGGGCTACACCTTC. This encodes CASSRDVGGYTF.

This clonotype came up many times. Here the CDR3 reads CASSLGGGDEQYF. In DNA, the CDR3 is TGTGCCAGCAGCTTAGGGGGTGGAGACGAGCAGTACTTC. This chain uses TRBV11-2 with TRBJ2-7; D is unclear. Germline CDR1 is SGHAT and CDR2 is FQNNGV. V gave up 1 base and J gave up 5 bases, with 9 bases separating them. CDR3 length: 13 amino acids.

The chain has TRBV7-9 and TRBJ1-1, with 9 bases lining up with TRBD1. In germline, CDR1 is SEHNR, CDR2 FQNEAQ (reference sequence). This CDR3 contains 14 residues. The V segment lost 5 bases and the J segment 4 bases; nucleotides outside the gene matches: 5. CDR3 in amino acids: CASSQGQGVTEAFF. The CDR3 nucleotides are TGTGCCAGCAGCCAGGGACAGGGTGTCACTGAAGCTTTCTTT.

V usage is TRBV6-2 or TRBV6-3 and J usage is TRBJ1-2; 10 bases align to TRBD1. Germline V gene sequence: CDR1 MNHEY, CDR2 SVGEGT. V was clipped by 6 bases and J by 6 bases; unmatched bases: 10. There are 15 residues in the CDR3. The CDR3 is CASREAGTGDNGYTF. The CDR3 nucleotides are TGTGCCAGCAGAGAGGCCGGGACAGGGGACAATGGCTACACCTTC.

Only a few counts were recorded for this clonotype. DNA of the CDR3: TGTGCCAGCAGCCGAAGCCAGGATGCAACTAATGAAAAACTGTTTTTT. Protein: CASSRSQDATNEKLFF. The chain is built from TRBV7-9 and TRBJ1-4, with unresolved D. CDR3 length equals 16 residues. The V end was cut by 5 bases, the J end by 0 bases, with 13 bases between. The V gene's germline CDR1 is SEHNR and CDR2 FQNEAQ (reference sequence).

This clonotype was detected a few times. The V gene is TRBV20-1, the J gene TRBJ2-3; TRBD2 matches 11 bases. Germline V lookup: CDR1 DFQATT, CDR2 SNEGSKA (reference sequence). V shed 3 bases and J 1 base; nucleotides not matched to a gene: 6. CDR3 length: 16 amino acids. The CDR3 DNA reads as TGCAGTGCTAGTGGACTAGCGGGTGTTGGCACAGATACGCAGTATTTT. Its translation: CSASGLAGVGTDTQYF.

This clonotype was seen a handful of times. The V call is TRBV10-1, the J call TRBJ1-2, with D possibly matching TRBD1 (5 bases). This CDR3 has 16 residues. Per germline, CDR1 WNHNN and CDR2 SYGVQD (reference sequence). Deletions cut 4 bases from V and 4 bases from J, with 19 bases between. The CDR3 here is CASSGTLGPSFYGYTF. The CDR3 nucleotides are TGCGCCAGCAGTGGAACCTTGGGACCGAGCTTCTATGGCTACACCTTC.

In this sample, this clonotype turned up many times. This rearrangement joins TRBV7-2 to TRBJ2-3, with 7 bases aligning to TRBD2. The CDR3 runs 16 residues. Germline CDR1 is SGHTA and CDR2 is FQGNSA. V lost 5 bases to trimming and J lost 0 bases; unmatched junction nucleotides: 8. The CDR3 region has the DNA TGTGCCAGCAGCCCCCCCGCGGGAGAGAGCACAGATACGCAGTATTTT. Encoded protein: CASSPPAGESTDTQYF.

The table lists this clonotype with a few counts. This chain uses TRBV19 with TRBJ1-2, with 9 bases identical to TRBD1. Germline CDR1 LNHDA, CDR2 SQIVND (reference sequence). Germline trimming cut 4 bases from V and 3 bases from J; bases unmatched to any gene: 6. This CDR3 is built from 15 residues. This chain's CDR3 is CASSTRDRDYYGYTF. As DNA, the CDR3 is TGTGCCAGTAGTACCCGGGACAGGGACTACTATGGCTACACCTTC.

The rearrangement links TRBV6-1 to TRBJ1-4, with D uncertain. The CDR3 length is 13 residues. Trimming left V 5 bases short and J 7 bases short, with 11 bases between. The germline gives CDR1 MNHNS, CDR2 SASEGT. CDR3 region: CASSKDYSEKLFF. The CDR3 DNA follows: TGTGCCAGCAGTAAGGATTACAGTGAAAAACTGTTTTTT.

In DNA, the CDR3 is TGTGCCAGTACCAACCTAGCGGGAGTCCTCATTGAGCAGTTCTTC. Amino acid sequence: CASTNLAGVLIEQFF. The chain employs TRBV19 and TRBJ2-1; 10 bases agree with TRBD2. Germline V lookup: CDR1 LNHDA, CDR2 SQIVND (reference sequence). The CDR3 length is 15 residues. J lost 9 bases, V lost 7 bases, and 12 bases had no gene match.

The chain carries TRBV28 and TRBJ1-4, with 10 bases aligning to TRBD1. CDR3 size: 14 residues. Trimming removed 9 bases from V and 6 bases from J; junction bases left unmatched: 7. Germline CDR1 reads MDHEN; CDR2 reads SYDVKM. CDR3 in DNA: TGTGCCAGTGTCTCGGGGACAGGGGATGAAAAACTGTTTTTT. Its translation: CASVSGTGDEKLFF.

V and J are TRBV5-1 and TRBJ2-3; TRBD2 agrees at 7 bases. CDR1 is SGHRS, CDR2 YFSETQ, per germline. Germline trimming cut 8 bases from V and 1 base from J; bases unmatched to any gene: 13. CDR3 length: 16 amino acids. The CDR3 reads CASETGRGSGTDTQYF. The CDR3 DNA is TGCGCCAGTGAGACTGGGCGCGGGAGCGGCACAGATACGCAGTATTTT.

In its sample, this clonotype was seen a few times. V usage is TRBV7-2 and J usage is TRBJ2-7, with 11 bases lining up with TRBD2. The J segment lost 7 bases and the V segment lost 3 bases, leaving 14 bases of the junction unmatched. CDR3 length equals 17 residues. Germline lookup yields CDR1 SGHTA and CDR2 FQGNSA. This CDR3 is CASSFYSGRVRLGEQYF. CDR3 nucleotide sequence: TGTGCCAGCAGCTTTTATAGCGGGAGGGTTCGGTTGGGGGAGCAGTACTTC.

V is TRBV11-2 and J is TRBJ1-1; no firm D call. CDR1 SGHAT and CDR2 FQNNGV come from the germline V gene. V lost 0 bases to trimming and J lost 3 bases, with 11 bases between them. The CDR3 length is 15 residues. The CDR3 sequence is CASSLDPGWDTEAFF. CDR3 bases: TGTGCCAGCAGCTTAGATCCGGGGTGGGACACTGAAGCTTTCTTT.

The sample holds a few counts of this clonotype. Here the CDR3 DNA reads TGTGCCAGCAGCTCCGGGACGGTGCTTTATAATTCACCCCTCCACTTT. The encoded protein is CASSSGTVLYNSPLHF. This sequence joins TRBV12-3 or TRBV12-4 and TRBJ1-6; tentative D call: TRBD1 (5 bases). Trimming removed 6 bases from V and 4 bases from J, with 16 bases in between. The CDR3 extends over 16 amino acids.

The rearrangement uses TRBV19 and TRBJ2-1; TRBD2 agrees at 8 bases. The germline CDR1 and CDR2 sequences are LNHDA and SQIVND (reference sequence). The CDR3 extends over 15 amino acids. Germline trimming cut 6 bases from V and 4 bases from J; bases unmatched to any gene: 8. The CDR3 DNA sequence: TGTGCCAGTAGCCGGGCTAGCGGGTTGTACAATGAGCAGTTCTTC. It yields the protein CASSRASGLYNEQFF.

This chain uses TRBV19 with TRBJ2-1; D is possibly TRBD2 (6 bases). V gave up 2 bases and J gave up 8 bases, with 25 bases separating them. Germline V gene data show CDR1 as LNHDA and CDR2 as SQIVND (reference sequence). The CDR3 consists of 18 residues. The CDR3 sequence is CASSIPPHAGWGIDEQFF. The CDR3, as DNA: TGTGCCAGTAGTATACCCCCTCACGCGGGATGGGGTATCGATGAGCAGTTCTTC. The whole variable domain, remainder taken from reference TRBV19 and TRBJ2-1, is DGGITQSPKYLFRKEGQNVTLSCEQNLNHDAMYWYRQDPGQGLRLIYYSQIVNDFQKGDIAEGYSVSREKKESFPLTVTSAQKNPTAFYLCASSIPPHAGWGIDEQFFGPGTRLTVL.

The chain uses TRBV4-1 and TRBJ1-3; possible D gene TRBD1, 5 bases. Trimming stripped 3 bases from V and 0 bases from J, with 6 bases between. Germline loops: CDR1 MGHRA, CDR2 YSYEKL. The CDR3 sequence is 14 residues long. CDR3 region: CASSHDSSGNTIYF. The DNA for the CDR3 is TGCGCCAGCAGCCACGACAGCTCTGGAAACACCATATATTTT.